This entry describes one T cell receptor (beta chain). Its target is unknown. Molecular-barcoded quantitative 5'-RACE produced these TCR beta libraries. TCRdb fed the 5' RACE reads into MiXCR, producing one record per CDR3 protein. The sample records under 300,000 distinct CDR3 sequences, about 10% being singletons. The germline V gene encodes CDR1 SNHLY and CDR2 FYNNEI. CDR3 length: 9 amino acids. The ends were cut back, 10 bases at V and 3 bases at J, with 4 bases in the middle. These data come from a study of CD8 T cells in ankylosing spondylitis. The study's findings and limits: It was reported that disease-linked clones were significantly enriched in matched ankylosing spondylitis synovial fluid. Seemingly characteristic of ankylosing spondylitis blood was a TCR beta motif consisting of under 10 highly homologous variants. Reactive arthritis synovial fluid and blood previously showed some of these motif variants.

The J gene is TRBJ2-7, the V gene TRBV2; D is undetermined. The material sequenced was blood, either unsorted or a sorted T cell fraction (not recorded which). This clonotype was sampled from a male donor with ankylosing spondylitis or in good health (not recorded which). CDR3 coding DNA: TGTGCCACTGGCTACGAGCAGTACTTC. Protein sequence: CATGYEQYF.